Listed below are T cell receptor beta chains from one sample, sequenced in a study of sequential checkpoint blockade in melanoma. Clones were read by immunoSEQ multiplex PCR, and TCRdb kept only the in-frame ones, dropping some. Counted here are 700 to 850 clones, 27% occurring once; the ten biggest clones make up more than 12%. This sample comprised tumor tissue (inferred from file names), obtained from a patient given nivolumab and ipilimumab in sequence. All receptors derive from a human donor with melanoma. Both conserved end residues are trimmed from each CDR3. The order of the fields is V gene, J gene, CDR3 protein.

v_call: TRBV6-8; j_call: TRBJ2-2; cdr3_aa: ASSYNRVGTGELF
v_call: TRBV6-8; j_call: TRBJ1-3; cdr3_aa: ASSPPGSSGNTIY
v_call: TRBV11-3; j_call: TRBJ2-5; cdr3_aa: ASTQQGTRETQY
v_call: TRBV5-1; j_call: TRBJ1-1; cdr3_aa: ASSLTGPMNTEAF
v_call: TRBV6-8; j_call: TRBJ2-2; cdr3_aa: ASVKGATGELF
v_call: TRBV6-8; j_call: TRBJ2-5; cdr3_aa: ASRSRVATQY
v_call: TRBV19; j_call: TRBJ1-1; cdr3_aa: ASNDPWNTGDTEAF
v_call: TRBV6-8; j_call: TRBJ1-1; cdr3_aa: ASSYLNTEAF
v_call: TRBV11-3; j_call: TRBJ1-1; cdr3_aa: ASSFPTGGGGPEAF
v_call: TRBV12-1; j_call: TRBJ2-1; cdr3_aa: ASSLAKGPSRRNEQF
v_call: TRBV19; j_call: TRBJ2-5; cdr3_aa: ASSNVLEGTQY
v_call: TRBV6-8; j_call: TRBJ2-2; cdr3_aa: ASSHPGVRGNTGELF
v_call: TRBV15; j_call: TRBJ1-6; cdr3_aa: ATSRVGRTGGYSARNSPLH
v_call: TRBV11-3; j_call: TRBJ2-2; cdr3_aa: ASSPLGHITGELF
v_call: TRBV10-2; j_call: TRBJ1-2; cdr3_aa: ASTSQDRYNYGYT
v_call: TRBV12-5; j_call: TRBJ2-3; cdr3_aa: ASGGQGATDTQY
v_call: TRBV6-8; j_call: TRBJ2-6; cdr3_aa: ASTSLRDSGANVLT
v_call: TRBV15; j_call: TRBJ1-2; cdr3_aa: ATSRGRSNSEGDT
v_call: TRBV10-2; j_call: TRBJ2-3; cdr3_aa: ASMGDTDTQY
v_call: TRBV5-1; j_call: TRBJ1-4; cdr3_aa: ASSSRVGGEKLF
v_call: TRBV30; j_call: TRBJ1-1; cdr3_aa: AWSVLVNTEAF
v_call: TRBV10-2; j_call: TRBJ1-2; cdr3_aa: ASSDTAALGGYT
v_call: TRBV16; j_call: TRBJ1-1; cdr3_aa: ASSQSGQGAWAF
v_call: TRBV5-1; j_call: TRBJ1-1; cdr3_aa: ASSSGQWGTEAF
v_call: TRBV6-8; j_call: TRBJ2-3; cdr3_aa: ASSPRTSGSTDTQY
v_call: TRBV19; j_call: TRBJ2-3; cdr3_aa: ASSTIQGTDTQY
v_call: TRBV19; j_call: TRBJ2-3; cdr3_aa: ASKDDRGPLASTDTQY
v_call: TRBV19; j_call: TRBJ1-5; cdr3_aa: ASSIVTNQPQH
v_call: TRBV6-8; j_call: TRBJ2-7; cdr3_aa: ASSYRRTYEQY
v_call: TRBV5-1; j_call: TRBJ2-3; cdr3_aa: ASSLLLSPTSTDTQY
v_call: TRBV28; j_call: TRBJ1-4; cdr3_aa: ASIAQGTNEKLF
v_call: TRBV11-3; j_call: TRBJ2-1; cdr3_aa: ASSPTPSSYNEQF
v_call: TRBV7-6; j_call: TRBJ2-3; cdr3_aa: ASSPRGGSTDTQY
v_call: TRBV6-8; j_call: TRBJ2-5; cdr3_aa: ASEQRGTQETQY
v_call: TRBV29-1; j_call: TRBJ1-2; cdr3_aa: SDSRGDNYGYT
v_call: TRBV28; j_call: TRBJ2-5; cdr3_aa: ASNRGGRETQY
v_call: TRBV29-1; j_call: TRBJ2-5; cdr3_aa: SVRTYSLDETQY
v_call: TRBV11-3; j_call: TRBJ2-3; cdr3_aa: ASSLKAGGVDTQY
v_call: TRBV6-8; j_call: TRBJ1-6; cdr3_aa: ASSYKLGVFNSPLH
v_call: TRBV6-8; j_call: TRBJ2-1; cdr3_aa: ASSVAGEPYNEQF
v_call: TRBV5-1; j_call: TRBJ2-1; cdr3_aa: ASSYYSGGAYNEQF
v_call: TRBV11-3; j_call: TRBJ2-3; cdr3_aa: ASSLGSQADTQY